This T cell receptor (beta chain) was profiled in a study of blood T cell repertoires in COVID-19. The V and J ends lost 9 bases and 3 bases respectively, with 17 bases between them. The CDR3 totals 14 residues. Germline V CDR1 and CDR2: ENHRY, SYGVKD. Generated by immunoSEQ multiplex PCR, the TCRdb table keeps only in-frame clones and is missing some. The table lists approximately 92,000 clones, roughly nine tenths of them singletons. This chain connects TRBV10-3 to TRBJ1-2, with a tentative D call TRBD1 (6 bases). The clonotype originates from a woman aged 60-75 years with COVID-19, enrolled during active disease. Input material: peripheral blood. CDR3 region: CAIRNRGSDYGYTF. DNA for the CDR3: TGTGCCATTAGAAATAGGGGGTCGGACTATGGCTACACCTTC.